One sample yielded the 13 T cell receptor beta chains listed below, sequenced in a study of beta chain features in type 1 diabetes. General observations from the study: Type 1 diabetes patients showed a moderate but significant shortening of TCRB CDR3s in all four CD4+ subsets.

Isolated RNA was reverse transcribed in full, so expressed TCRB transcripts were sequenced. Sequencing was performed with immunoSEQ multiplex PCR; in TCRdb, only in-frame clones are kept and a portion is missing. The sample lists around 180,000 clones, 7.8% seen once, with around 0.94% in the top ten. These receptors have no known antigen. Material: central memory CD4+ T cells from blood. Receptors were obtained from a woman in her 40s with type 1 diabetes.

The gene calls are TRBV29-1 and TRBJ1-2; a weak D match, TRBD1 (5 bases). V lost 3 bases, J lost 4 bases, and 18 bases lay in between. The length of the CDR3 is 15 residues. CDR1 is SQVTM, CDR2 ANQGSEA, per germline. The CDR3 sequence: CSVDGLSDSLYGYTF. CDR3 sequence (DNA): TGCAGCGTTGATGGTTTGTCCGACAGCCTCTATGGCTACACCTTC.

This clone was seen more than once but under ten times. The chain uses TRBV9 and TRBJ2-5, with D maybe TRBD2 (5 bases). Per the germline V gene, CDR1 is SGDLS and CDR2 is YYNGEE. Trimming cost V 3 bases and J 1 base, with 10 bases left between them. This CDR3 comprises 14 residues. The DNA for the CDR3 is TGTGCCAGCAGCGCTAGAGCGGTCCAAGAGACCCAGTACTTC. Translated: CASSARAVQETQYF.

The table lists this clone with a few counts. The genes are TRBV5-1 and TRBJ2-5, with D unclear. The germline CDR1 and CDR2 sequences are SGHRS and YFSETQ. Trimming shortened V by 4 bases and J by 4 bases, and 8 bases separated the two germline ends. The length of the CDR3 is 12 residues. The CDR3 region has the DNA TGCGCCAGCAGCCCGAGAGGAGAGACCCAGTACTTC. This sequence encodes CASSPRGETQYF. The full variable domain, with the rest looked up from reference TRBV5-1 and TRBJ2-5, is KAGVTQTPRYLIKTRGQQVTLSCSPISGHRSVSWYQQTPGQGLQFLFEYFSETQRNKGNFPGRFSGRQFSNSRSEMNVSTLELGDSALYLCASSPRGETQYFGPGTRLLVL.

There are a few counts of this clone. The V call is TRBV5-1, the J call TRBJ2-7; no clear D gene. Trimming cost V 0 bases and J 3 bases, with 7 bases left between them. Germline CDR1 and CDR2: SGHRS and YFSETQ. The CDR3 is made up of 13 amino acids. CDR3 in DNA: TGCGCCAGCAGCTTGGGTGCGGACTACGAGCAGTACTTC. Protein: CASSLGADYEQYF.

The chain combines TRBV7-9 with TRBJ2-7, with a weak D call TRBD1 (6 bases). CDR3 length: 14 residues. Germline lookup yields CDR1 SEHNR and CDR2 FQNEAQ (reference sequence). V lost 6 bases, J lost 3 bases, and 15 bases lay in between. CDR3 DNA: TGTGCCAGCAGTTCCACAGGGAGTATCTACGAGCAGTACTTC. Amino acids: CASSSTGSIYEQYF.

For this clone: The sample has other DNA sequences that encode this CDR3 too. CDR3 loop: CASSLTEETQYF. Written as DNA, the CDR3 is TGTGCCAGCAGCCTAACTGAAGAGACCCAGTACTTC. This chain connects TRBV28 to TRBJ2-5; D is unresolved. CDR3 length equals 12 residues. Germline V CDR1 and CDR2: MDHEN, SYDVKM. V was pared by 6 bases and J by 3 bases, with 8 bases between. The full variable domain, its missing parts supplied by reference TRBV28 and TRBJ2-5, is DVKVTQSSRYLVKRTGEKVFLECVQDMDHENMFWYRQDPGLGLRLIYFSYDVKMKEKGDIPEGYSVSREKKERFSLILESASTNQTSMYLCASSLTEETQYFGPGTRLLVL.

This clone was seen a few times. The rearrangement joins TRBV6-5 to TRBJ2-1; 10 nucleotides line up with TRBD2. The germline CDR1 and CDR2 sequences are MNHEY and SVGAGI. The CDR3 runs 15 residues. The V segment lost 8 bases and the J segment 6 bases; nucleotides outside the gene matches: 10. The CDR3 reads CASSGHGTSVNEQFF. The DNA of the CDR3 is TGTGCCAGCTCCGGCCATGGGACTAGCGTCAATGAGCAGTTCTTC.

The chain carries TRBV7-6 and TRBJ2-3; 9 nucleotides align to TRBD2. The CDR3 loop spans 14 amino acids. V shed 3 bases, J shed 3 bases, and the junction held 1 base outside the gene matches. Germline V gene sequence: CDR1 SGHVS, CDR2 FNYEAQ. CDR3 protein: CASSFSGSTDTQYF. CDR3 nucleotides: TGTGCCAGCAGCTTTAGCGGGAGTACAGATACGCAGTATTTT.

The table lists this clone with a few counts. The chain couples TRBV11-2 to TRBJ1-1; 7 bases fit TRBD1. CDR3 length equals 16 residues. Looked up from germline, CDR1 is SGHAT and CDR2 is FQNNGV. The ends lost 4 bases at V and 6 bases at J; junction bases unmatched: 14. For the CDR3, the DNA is TGTGCCAGCAGCTCTACCGACCGGGACAGACCGTCTGAAGCTTTCTTT. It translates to CASSSTDRDRPSEAFF. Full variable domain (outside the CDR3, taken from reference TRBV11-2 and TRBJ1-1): EAGVAQSPRYKIIEKRQSVAFWCNPISGHATLYWYQQILGQGPKLLIQFQNNGVVDDSQLPKDRFSAERLKGVDSTLKIQPAKLEDSAVYLCASSSTDRDRPSEAFFGQGTRLTVV.

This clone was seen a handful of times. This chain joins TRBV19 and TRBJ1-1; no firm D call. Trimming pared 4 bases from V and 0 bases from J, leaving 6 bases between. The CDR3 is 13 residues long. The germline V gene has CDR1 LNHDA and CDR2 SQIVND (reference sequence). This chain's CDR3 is CASSTQVNTEAFF. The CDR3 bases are TGTGCCAGTAGTACCCAGGTGAACACTGAAGCTTTCTTT.

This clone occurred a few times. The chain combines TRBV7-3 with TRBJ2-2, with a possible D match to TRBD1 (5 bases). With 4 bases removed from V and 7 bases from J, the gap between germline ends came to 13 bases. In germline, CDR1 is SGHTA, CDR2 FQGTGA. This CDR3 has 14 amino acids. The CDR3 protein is CASSSNRGNGELFF. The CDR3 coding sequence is TGTGCCAGCAGCTCTAATAGGGGTAACGGGGAGCTGTTTTTT.

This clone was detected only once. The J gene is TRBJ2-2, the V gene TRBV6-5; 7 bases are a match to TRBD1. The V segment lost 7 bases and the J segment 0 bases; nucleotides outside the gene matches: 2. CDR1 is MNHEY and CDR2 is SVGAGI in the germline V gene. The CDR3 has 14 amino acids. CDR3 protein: CASTQGANTGELFF. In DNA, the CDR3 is TGTGCCAGCACCCAGGGGGCGAACACCGGGGAGCTGTTTTTT.

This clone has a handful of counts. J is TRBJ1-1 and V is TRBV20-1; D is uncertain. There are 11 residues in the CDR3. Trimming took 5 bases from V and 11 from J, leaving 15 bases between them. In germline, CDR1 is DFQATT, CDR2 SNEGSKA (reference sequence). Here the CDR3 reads CSADPFVEAFF. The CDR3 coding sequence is TGCAGTGCTGATCCCTTCGTCGAGGCTTTCTTT.